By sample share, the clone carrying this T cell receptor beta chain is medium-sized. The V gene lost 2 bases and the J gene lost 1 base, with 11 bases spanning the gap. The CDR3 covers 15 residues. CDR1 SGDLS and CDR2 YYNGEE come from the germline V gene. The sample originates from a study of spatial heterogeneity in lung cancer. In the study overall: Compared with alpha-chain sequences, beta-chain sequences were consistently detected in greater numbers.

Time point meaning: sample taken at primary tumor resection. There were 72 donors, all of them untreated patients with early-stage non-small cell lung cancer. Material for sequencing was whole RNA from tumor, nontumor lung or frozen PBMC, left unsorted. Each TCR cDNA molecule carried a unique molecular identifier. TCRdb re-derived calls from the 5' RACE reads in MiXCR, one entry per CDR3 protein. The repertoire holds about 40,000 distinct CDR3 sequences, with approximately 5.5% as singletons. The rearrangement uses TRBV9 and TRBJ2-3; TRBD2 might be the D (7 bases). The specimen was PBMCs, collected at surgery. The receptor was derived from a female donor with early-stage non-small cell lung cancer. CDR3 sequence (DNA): TGTGCCAGCAGCGTGGGGGGGGCCGGCACAGATACGCAGTATTTT. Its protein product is CASSVGGAGTDTQYF.